The T cell receptor beta chain described here comes from a study of cytomegalovirus exposure and HLA in healthy donors. General study results and limits: Among TCR beta chains, those listed as cytomegalovirus-associated numbered over 150. Data from an earlier analysis indicated that most TCR beta V segments were productive either about 87% or about 30% of the time.

PCR employed 60 Vbeta and 13 Jbeta primers. Authors' methods: Per a later analysis, the number of unique TCR beta chains was roughly 83 million, of which about 10 million were shared. Measured with immunoSEQ multiplex PCR; TCRdb has only the in-frame clones, and not every one. V, J and clone size are those of that table, while D and trimming were read from the DNA. The data include tens of thousands of clones; the top ten clones carry roughly 7.1%. CDR3 size: 12 residues. The germline CDR1 and CDR2 sequences are GTSNPN and SVGIG (reference sequence). V gave up 1 base and J gave up 4 bases, with 7 bases separating them. About this clone: The antigen is not known.

The sample consisted of PBMCs. The chain recombines TRBV30 with TRBJ1-1, with D tentatively TRBD1 (6 bases). The receptor's source is a woman aged 35 to 49 in good health and CMV-seronegative. CDR3: CAWSEGGTEAFF. Here the CDR3 DNA reads TGTGCCTGGAGTGAAGGGGGCACTGAAGCTTTCTTT.